A selection of T cell receptor beta chains follows, all from one sample in a study of cytomegalovirus exposure and HLA in healthy donors. Sequencing was performed with immunoSEQ multiplex PCR; in TCRdb, only in-frame clones are kept and a portion is missing. Of around 130,000 clones listed, roughly 90% are singletons. The specimen was PBMCs. The receptors shown here come from a man aged 25 to 40 in good health and CMV-seronegative. Each CDR3 is given with its conserved first and last residue.

14	TRBV18	TRBJ1-2	CASSNDQGLTGYTF
16	TRBV9	TRBJ2-1	CASSARGQGVYNEQFF
16	TRBV19	TRBJ2-1	CASSIGGRGGRNEQFF
13	TRBV7-9	TRBJ1-2	CASSQTGFSGYTF
15	TRBV9	TRBJ2-5	CASSEEGQGRETQYF
16	TRBV4-3	TRBJ2-1	CASSQDQGTGGNEQFF
14	TRBV10-3	TRBJ2-2	CAVQGGANTGELFF
17	TRBV27	TRBJ2-7	CASSLVPSTGRSYEQYF
15	TRBV28	TRBJ1-6	CASRPGQGHNSPLHF
15	TRBV5-6	TRBJ2-5	CASSFGGQGQETQYF
16	TRBV18	TRBJ2-3	CASSPPAGGGSDTQYF
16	TRBV10-3	TRBJ2-7	CAVGGGDRDSAYEQYF
14	TRBV27	TRBJ1-2	CASSLRDTNYGYTF
13	TRBV10-3	TRBJ2-1	CAISPGQHNEQFF
15	TRBV15	TRBJ2-7	CATSSETGTPYEQYF
15	TRBV4-3	TRBJ1-5	CASSLGIGGNQPQHF
13	TRBV19	TRBJ1-5	CASIGGDRQPQHF
12	TRBV5-4	TRBJ1-1	CASSPPRGEAFF
14	TRBV19	TRBJ1-1	CASSIRGMNTEAFF
14	TRBV13	TRBJ1-5	CASSLGRGNQPQHF
16	TRBV5-6	TRBJ1-4	CASSPRRGQGNEKLFF
16	TRBV4-1	TRBJ1-2	CASSQLIGQGIGGYTF
15	TRBV19	TRBJ1-6	CASTPGHIYNSPLHF
15	TRBV7-9	TRBJ2-1	CASSWGSGGLDEQFF
13	TRBV6-5	TRBJ1-1	CASSYLQGSEAFF
18	TRBV27	TRBJ2-5	CASSLGYTSGGAIETQYF
20	TRBV2	TRBJ2-3	CASSFLRRLAGGEGTDTQYF
15	TRBV7-3	TRBJ2-5	CASSLSGALQETQYF
15	TRBV4-3	TRBJ2-2	CASSPNRDLTGELFF
16	TRBV15	TRBJ1-3	CATSRNRGPSGNTIYF
20	TRBV5-1	TRBJ2-3	CASSLGTSGGVVTSTDTQYF
15	TRBV19	TRBJ1-2	CASSPGGQGAYGYTF
14	TRBV7-9	TRBJ2-5	CASSLEERRETQYF
12	TRBV6-6	TRBJ1-2	CASSPQGDGYTF
15	TRBV6-1	TRBJ1-1	CASSALSGIGTEAFF
14	TRBV18	TRBJ2-4	CASSPPEERNIQYF
14	TRBV19	TRBJ1-5	CASSMGQGGQPQHF
15	TRBV6-5	TRBJ1-2	CASSYSYDRSYGYTF
14	TRBV5-1	TRBJ2-1	CASSRTGPGNEQFF
16	TRBV7-3	TRBJ2-6	CASSTTGLSGANVLTF
18	TRBV4-1	TRBJ1-5	CASSPTQGRGHSNQPQHF